A single T cell receptor beta chain is shown here with its context. Antigen specificity is unknown. An end of the junction does not agree with germline; a read error may underlie this. These data originate in a study of cytomegalovirus exposure and HLA in healthy donors. In the PCR, 60 Vbeta and 13 Jbeta primers were used. Only in-frame clones appear in the TCRdb table, and some are missing; sequencing was by immunoSEQ multiplex PCR. The sample holds under 200,000 clones; about 77% are singletons and the top ten take under 2.5%. General study findings and limits: The investigators catalogued 150 or so TCR beta chains as cytomegalovirus-associated. TRBV6-2, TRBV6-3 and some other V segments were unresolvable in 87-base-pair reads. Rare TCR sequences dominated, though some public TCRs recurred in many donors. It was in a later analysis that TCR association rates were seen to vary by HLA locus, highest for DRB1 and lowest for HLA-C.

CDR3 length: 16 residues. Germline V CDR1 and CDR2: LNHDA, SQIVND (reference sequence). The sample was PBMCs. This receptor was identified in a man aged 55 to 70 in good health and CMV-seronegative. The J gene is TRBJ1-1, the V gene TRBV19; maybe TRBD1 (6 bases). CDR3 DNA: TGTGCCAGTAGTTTGCCCATTGGACAGACGAACCCTGAAGCTTTCTTT. Translated, it gives CASSLPIGQTNPEAFF.